This entry concerns a single T cell receptor beta chain. These data are taken from a study of blood T cell repertoires in COVID-19. As for the study in general: T cells, B-cell-depleted T cells, or PBMCs provided the cDNA or gDNA that served as material.

Under the authors' procedure: Nucleated cell counts were estimated from reference gene primer amplification. Sequencing was performed with immunoSEQ multiplex PCR; in TCRdb, only in-frame clones are kept and a portion is missing. V, J and clone size were drawn from that table, and D and trimming were deduced from the DNA. This table has 30,000 to 45,000 clones, 75% to 85% appearing once. The V gene's germline CDR1 is LNHDA and CDR2 SQIVND (reference sequence). This CDR3 contains 14 residues. V lost 5 bases and J 6 bases, leaving 16 bases between the germline ends. This TCR was sampled from a human donor in a cohort sampled during active or convalescent COVID-19. The donor label of this sample is uncertain. The chain uses TRBV19 and TRBJ2-5, with a weak D call TRBD2 (5 bases). The source material was peripheral blood. The CDR3 DNA follows: TGTGCCAGTAGTCCCGGGGTCTCTCTAAAGACCCAGTACTTC. Its protein product is CASSPGVSLKTQYF.